The 16 T cell receptor beta chains in this list originate from one sample, sequenced in a study of T cells in Graves' hyperthyroidism and ophthalmopathy (dated by TCRdb to 2018 to 2020). The method was multiplex PCR. The listed sequencing device is Illumina HiSeq 2000. The TCR beta CDR3 regions were amplified from RNA transcripts. For the first round of RT-PCR on the TCR CDR3, the HTBI primer set was used together with the Qiagen OneStep RT-PCR kit. TCRdb reprocessing: public reads trimmed at Q25 with fastp, clones called with MiXCR, in-frame beta chains kept. Identical CDR3 proteins give one entry, which carries the most common genes and DNA. The sample has hundreds of thousands of distinct CDR3 sequences on record, roughly 16% of them singletons. In total, the top ten clones hold roughly 3.5% of the sample. Input material: blood. The receptors here all came from a woman aged 40 to 50 with Graves' ophthalmopathy.

In regard to this clonotype: A much larger clone differs by one base, so this may be a read error. The chain combines TRBV27 with TRBJ2-3; D possibly matches TRBD1 or TRBD2 (5 bases each). Germline-derived CDR1 and CDR2 are MNHEY and SMNVEV (reference sequence). There are 16 residues in the CDR3. The V end lost 2 bases, the J end lost 2 bases, and 14 bases lay between the germline ends. CDR3 sequence (DNA): TGTGCCAGCAGTTTAGGGGGTACGGGGCACACAGATACGCAGTATTTT. Translation gives CASSLGGTGHTDTQYF.

This clonotype was observed a few times. This rearrangement joins TRBV10-3 to TRBJ2-7; no definite D call. The germline V gene has CDR1 ENHRY and CDR2 SYGVKD. Trimming removed 10 bases from V and 2 bases from J, with 18 bases in between. This CDR3 has 14 amino acids. CDR3 amino acids: CATRGRQATYEQYF. The CDR3 DNA is TGTGCCACCCGAGGTCGTCAGGCAACCTACGAGCAGTACTTC.

This clonotype came up many times. This chain's CDR3 is CSVDDGGSNGYTF. The CDR3 nucleotides are TGCAGCGTTGACGATGGGGGGTCCAATGGCTACACCTTC. The V call is TRBV29-1, the J call TRBJ1-2, with D possibly TRBD1 on 5 matching bases. Trimming left V 3 bases short and J 6 bases short, with 14 bases between. There are 13 residues in the CDR3. Germline-derived CDR1 and CDR2 are SQVTM and ANQGSEA.

V usage is TRBV9 and J usage is TRBJ1-5; D is ambiguous. The CDR3 is 16 amino acids. V dropped 5 bases and J dropped 1 base, with 16 bases sitting between them. Per the germline V gene, CDR1 is SGDLS and CDR2 is YYNGEE. The CDR3 loop reads CASRASRRWSNQPQHF. CDR3 sequence (DNA): TGTGCCAGCAGAGCCTCTCGGAGGTGGAGCAATCAGCCCCAGCATTTT. Full variable domain (missing parts from reference TRBV9 and TRBJ1-5): DSGVTQTPKHLITATGQRVTLRCSPRSGDLSVYWYQQSLDQGLQFLIQYYNGEERAKGNILERFSAQQFPDLHSELNLSSLELGDSALYFCASRASRRWSNQPQHFGDGTRLSIL.

There are a few counts of this clonotype. The rearrangement links TRBV20-1 to TRBJ1-5; D is unclear. This CDR3 spans 14 amino acids. Trimming stripped 0 bases from V and 4 bases from J, with 10 bases between. Germline assignment: CDR1 DFQATT and CDR2 SNEGSKA (reference sequence). As DNA, the CDR3 is TGCAGTGCTAGAGATTCAAGGGTGAATCAGCCCCAGCATTTT. Protein: CSARDSRVNQPQHF.

At least ten counts were recorded for this clonotype. The J gene is TRBJ1-6, the V gene TRBV2; D not resolved. CDR1 is SNHLY, CDR2 FYNNEI, per germline. CDR3 length equals 17 residues. Trimming took off 7 bases at V and 4 bases at J, with 20 bases between the two ends. DNA of the CDR3: TGTGCCAGCACGAACCTCCAACCTACAGCGTATAATTCACCCCTCCACTTT. Its protein is CASTNLQPTAYNSPLHF.

This sequence joins TRBV6-2 or TRBV6-3 and TRBJ2-1; 13 bases are shared with TRBD2. The CDR3 length is 18 residues. Germline-derived CDR1 and CDR2 are MNHEY and SVGEGT. Trimming removed 5 bases from V and 3 bases from J; junction bases left unmatched: 10. The CDR3 here is CASSADGLAGAIYNEQFF. The CDR3 nucleotides read TGTGCCAGCAGTGCGGATGGACTAGCGGGGGCCATCTACAATGAGCAGTTCTTC.

The rearrangement links TRBV20-1 to TRBJ2-5; TRBD2 might be the D (5 bases). Germline V lookup: CDR1 DFQATT, CDR2 SNEGSKA (reference sequence). This CDR3 has 13 residues. Deletions cut 0 bases from V and 5 bases from J, with 10 bases between. The CDR3 protein is CSARDPSWETQYF. The CDR3 region has the DNA TGCAGTGCTAGAGACCCTAGCTGGGAGACCCAGTACTTC.

This clonotype has a handful of counts. This may be a read error, as it is one base from a much larger clone. This chain links TRBV18 with TRBJ2-7; D is ambiguous. V was trimmed by 1 base and J by 6 bases, leaving 13 bases between them. The germline V gene has CDR1 KGHSH and CDR2 LQKENI. The CDR3 runs to 14 residues. CDR3 amino acids: CASSPQATTGEQYF. The CDR3 DNA reads as TGTGCCAGCTCACCACAGGCGACAACGGGCGAGCAGTACTTC.

The chain employs TRBV7-9 and TRBJ2-2; tentatively, D is TRBD1 (5 bases). The CDR3 contains 15 residues. Germline assignment: CDR1 SEHNR and CDR2 FQNEAQ (reference sequence). V was clipped by 5 bases and J by 2 bases, with 12 bases between them. CDR3 in DNA: TGTGCCAGCAGCCCCATGCAGGGAAACACCGGGGAGCTGTTTTTT. Its translation: CASSPMQGNTGELFF. The full variable domain, with the rest looked up from reference TRBV7-9 and TRBJ2-2, is DTGVSQNPRHKITKRGQNVTFRCDPISEHNRLYWYRQTLGQGPEFLTYFQNEAQLEKSRLLSDRFSAERPKGSFSTLEIQRTEQGDSAMYLCASSPMQGNTGELFFGEGSRLTVL.

This clonotype showed up just a few times. J is TRBJ2-7 and V is TRBV18; 9 bases are shared with TRBD2. CDR3 length: 15 residues. The junction had 10 bases not matched to a gene; V was cut back by 6 bases and J by 4 bases. CDR1 is KGHSH and CDR2 is LQKENI in the germline V gene. For the CDR3, the DNA is TGTGCCAGCTCTCCGGGTAGCGGGGGCCTGTACGAGCAGTACTTC. It codes for CASSPGSGGLYEQYF.

In this sample, this clonotype turned up many times. The chain links TRBV2 to TRBJ1-2, with D possibly being TRBD1 (6 bases). Deletions cut 3 bases from V and 4 bases from J, with 9 bases between. The CDR3 has 13 residues. The V gene's germline CDR1 is SNHLY and CDR2 FYNNEI. The chain's CDR3 is CASSEGRGYGYTF. The CDR3 DNA reads as TGTGCCAGCAGTGAGGGCAGGGGCTATGGCTACACCTTC.

The chain recombines TRBV10-3 with TRBJ2-7, with 10 nucleotides matching TRBD2. The CDR3 has 14 residues. Trimming cost V 4 bases and J 2 bases; bases outside gene matches: 2. The V gene's germline CDR1 is ENHRY and CDR2 SYGVKD. This CDR3 is CAISASGSAYEQYF. The DNA for the CDR3 is TGTGCCATCAGTGCTAGCGGGAGTGCCTACGAGCAGTACTTC.

This clonotype was observed a handful of times. The chain is built from TRBV7-3 and TRBJ1-4; D might be TRBD1 (6 bases). Trimming stripped 4 bases from V and 2 bases from J, with 14 bases between. The V gene's germline CDR1 is SGHTA and CDR2 FQGTGA. CDR3 size: 16 residues. The CDR3 protein is CASSSTQGRTNEKLFF. CDR3 coding DNA: TGTGCCAGCAGCTCAACCCAGGGGCGGACTAATGAAAAACTGTTTTTT.

This clonotype was seen ten or more times. The chain couples TRBV2 to TRBJ2-2; D is tentatively TRBD1 or TRBD2 (5 bases each). There are 15 residues in the CDR3. Germline CDR1 is SNHLY and CDR2 is FYNNEI. The V end lost 8 bases, the J end lost 2 bases, and 15 bases lay between the germline ends. This CDR3 is CASGRDPSNTGELFF. CDR3 in DNA: TGTGCCAGCGGACGGGACCCTAGCAACACCGGGGAGCTGTTTTTT.

The chain is built from TRBV10-3 and TRBJ2-1; 7 bases are shared with TRBD1. The V gene end was trimmed by 9 bases and the J gene end by 9 bases; junction bases not matched to a gene: 8. Germline V gives CDR1 ENHRY, CDR2 SYGVKD. The CDR3 loop spans 12 amino acids. In DNA, the CDR3 is TGTGCCATTCGACAGGGTATGAGTGAGCAGTTCTTC. It specifies CAIRQGMSEQFF.